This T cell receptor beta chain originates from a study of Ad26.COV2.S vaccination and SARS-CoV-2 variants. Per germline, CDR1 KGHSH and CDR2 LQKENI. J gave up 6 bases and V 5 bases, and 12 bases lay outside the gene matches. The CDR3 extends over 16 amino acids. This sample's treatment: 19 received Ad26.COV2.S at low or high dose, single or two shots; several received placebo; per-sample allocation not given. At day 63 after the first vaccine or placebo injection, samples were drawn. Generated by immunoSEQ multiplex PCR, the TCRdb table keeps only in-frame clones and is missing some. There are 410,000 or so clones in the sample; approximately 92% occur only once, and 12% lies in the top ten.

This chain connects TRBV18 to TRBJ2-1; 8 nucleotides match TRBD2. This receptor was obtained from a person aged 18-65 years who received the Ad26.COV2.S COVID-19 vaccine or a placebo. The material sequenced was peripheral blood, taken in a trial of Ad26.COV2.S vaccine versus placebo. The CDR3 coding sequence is TGTGCCAGCTCAACTAAGACTAGCGAGAGCGCCAATGAGCAGTTCTTC. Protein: CASSTKTSESANEQFF.